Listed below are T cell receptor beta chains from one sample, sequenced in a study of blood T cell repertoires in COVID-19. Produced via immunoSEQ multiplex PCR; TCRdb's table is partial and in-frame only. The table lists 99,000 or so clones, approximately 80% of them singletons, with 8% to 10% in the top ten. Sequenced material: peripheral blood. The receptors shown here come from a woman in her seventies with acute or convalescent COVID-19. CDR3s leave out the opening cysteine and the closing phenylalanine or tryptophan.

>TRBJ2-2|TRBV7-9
ASSLALNTGELF
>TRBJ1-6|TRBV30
AWRTGTGYNSPLH
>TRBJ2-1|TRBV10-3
AIRPGTSRFNEQF
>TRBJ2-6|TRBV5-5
ASSTGQGTSGANVLT
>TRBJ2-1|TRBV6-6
ASSPGDLRYNEQF
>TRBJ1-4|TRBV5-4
ASSWSAGGNEKLF
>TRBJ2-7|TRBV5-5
ASSLELATFYEQY
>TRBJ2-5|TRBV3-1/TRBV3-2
ASSTSGQETQY
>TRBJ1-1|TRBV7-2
ASSRSGASNTEAF
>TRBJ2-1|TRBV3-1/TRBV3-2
ASSHWGAQYNEQF
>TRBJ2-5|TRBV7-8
ASSSPRWGGKETQY
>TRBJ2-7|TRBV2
ASREGGTGTLEQY
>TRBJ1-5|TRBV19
ASNPGTGFQPQH
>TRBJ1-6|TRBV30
AWNQQGSSNSPLH
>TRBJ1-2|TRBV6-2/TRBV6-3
ASSALRSWDRQFYGYT
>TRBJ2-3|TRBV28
ASSLVSTDTQY
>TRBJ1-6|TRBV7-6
ASSLGGTGNSPLH
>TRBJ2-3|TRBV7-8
ASSPLDTQY
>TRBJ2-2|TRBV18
ASSPGLTLTGELF
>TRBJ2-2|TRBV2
ASSWEAGELF
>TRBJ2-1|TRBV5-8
ASSLGAGTIDNEQF
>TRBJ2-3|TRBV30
AWSGGDITQY
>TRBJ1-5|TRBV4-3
ASSQDQGRGVQPQH
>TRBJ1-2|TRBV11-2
ASSSGQGAFGYT
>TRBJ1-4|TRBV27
ASSPRQATNEKLF
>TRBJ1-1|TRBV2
ASRGMTVAITEAF
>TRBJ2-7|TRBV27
ASSGQGRDEQY
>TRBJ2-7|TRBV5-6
ASRYGGRVSYEQY
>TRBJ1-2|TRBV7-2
ASSSTGTGANYGYT
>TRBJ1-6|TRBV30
AWTVGQVNSPLH
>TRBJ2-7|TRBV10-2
ASRRGGQSYEQY
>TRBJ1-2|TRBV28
ASRPPPGGYGYT
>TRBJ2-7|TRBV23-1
ASSPKRTGDIEQY
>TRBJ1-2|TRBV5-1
ASSLGQGEGYT
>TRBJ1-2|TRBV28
ASSSTVDYGYT
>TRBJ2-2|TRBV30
AWSVGHYTGELF
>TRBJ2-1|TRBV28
ASSLDRGSYNEQF
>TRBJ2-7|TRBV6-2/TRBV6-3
ASSLYGTGPYEQY
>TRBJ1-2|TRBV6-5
ASSSHGGPYGYT
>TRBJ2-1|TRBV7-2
ASSLASASGKFAEQF
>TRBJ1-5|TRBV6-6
ASSDGQIHQPQH
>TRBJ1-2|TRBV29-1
SVKRVGGNGYT
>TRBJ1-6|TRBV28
ASSLFAGVVH
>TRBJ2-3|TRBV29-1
SVEGLAGGSTDTQY
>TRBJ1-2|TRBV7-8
ASSSYTGLGYT
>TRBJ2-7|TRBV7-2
ASSVQQGWDYEQY
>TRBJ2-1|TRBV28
ASTGLASNEQF
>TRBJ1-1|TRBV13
ASSRMSGDREAF
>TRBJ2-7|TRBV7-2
ASRPTGDYEQY
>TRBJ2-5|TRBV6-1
ASSEAPSGSGGETQY
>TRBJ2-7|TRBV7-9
ASSLGAGVVYEQY
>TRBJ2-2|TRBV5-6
ASSLWLAGGADTGELF